Sequencing of this T cell receptor (beta chain) was carried out in a study of blood T cell repertoires in COVID-19. Looking at the study overall: COVID-19 samples collected from the United States, Italy and Spain covered acute and convalescent phases. The cDNA or gDNA used as material had been derived from T cells, B-cell-depleted T cells, or PBMCs.

In the authors' workflow: By means of reference gene primer amplification, nucleated cell counts were estimated. Some clones are missing from TCRdb's copy, which holds only in-frame ones; the method was immunoSEQ multiplex PCR. V, J and clone size are those of that table, while D and trimming were read from the DNA. The sample has some 190,000 clones; approximately 83% are singletons. This TCR was recovered from a human donor with active or convalescent COVID-19. The donor label of this sample is uncertain. The sample was peripheral blood.

CDR3 loop: CASSIAGARGETQYF. In DNA form, the CDR3 reads TGTGCCAGCAGCATAGCGGGAGCGAGGGGCGAGACCCAGTACTTC. The chain is built from TRBV5-6 and TRBJ2-5; 9 bases match TRBD2. V trimming: 4 bases; J trimming: 5 bases; junction bases outside the gene matches: 9. In germline, CDR1 is SGHDT, CDR2 YYEEEE. CDR3 size: 15 residues.